Below, 32 T cell receptor beta chains from the same sample are listed, as sequenced in a study of early T cells in non-severe SARS-CoV-2 infection. One entry per CDR3 protein results from TCRdb running MiXCR on the 5' RACE reads. This sample has more than 20,000 distinct CDR3 sequences, with less than 4.5% found just once. The sequenced sample consisted of whole blood. The receptors originated from an adult who was a healthcare worker with PCR-confirmed SARS-CoV-2 infection or an uninfected control (not recorded which).

V is TRBV18 and J is TRBJ1-1; 11 nucleotides align to TRBD1. The CDR3 is 16 residues long. V gave up 1 base and J gave up 5 bases; unmatched junction bases: 6. Germline loops: CDR1 KGHSH, CDR2 LQKENI. The CDR3 loop reads CASSPQGTGGITEAFF. The CDR3 DNA follows: TGTGCCAGCTCACCACAGGGGACAGGGGGTATAACTGAAGCTTTCTTT. Full variable domain (rest looked up from reference TRBV18 and TRBJ1-1): NAGVMQNPRHLVRRRGQEARLRCSPMKGHSHVYWYRQLPEEGLKFMVYLQKENIIDESGMPKERFSAEFPKEGPSILRIQQVVRGDSAAYFCASSPQGTGGITEAFFGQGTRLTVV.

The sample holds many counts of this clonotype. The rearrangement joins TRBV2 to TRBJ2-2, with D possibly TRBD1 on 6 matching bases. The V gene's germline CDR1 is SNHLY and CDR2 FYNNEI. Deletions cut 6 bases from V and 6 bases from J, with 14 bases between. The CDR3 runs 14 residues. The CDR3 DNA is TGTGCCAGCAGGGCCGACAGGTCCCCCGGGGAGCTGTTTTTT. Encoded protein: CASRADRSPGELFF.

V and J are TRBV6-6 and TRBJ2-1; 10 bases are shared with TRBD2. In germline, CDR1 is MNHNY, CDR2 SVGAGI (reference sequence). J was trimmed by 4 bases and V by 6 bases; bases with no gene match: 6. The CDR3 spans 15 residues. The CDR3 loop reads CASRQLSGGYNEQFF. DNA of the CDR3: TGTGCCAGCAGGCAGCTTAGCGGGGGGTACAATGAGCAGTTCTTC.

This clonotype was observed many times. The rearrangement links TRBV12-3 or TRBV12-4 to TRBJ2-1; the match to TRBD2 covers 11 bases. The trim removed 2 bases at V and 3 bases at J, leaving 9 bases unmatched. This CDR3 is 18 amino acids long. The CDR3 is CASSLTLGLAAYYNEQFF. The DNA for the CDR3 is TGTGCCAGCAGTTTAACTTTGGGACTAGCGGCCTACTACAATGAGCAGTTCTTC.

This clonotype was counted many times. The gene calls are TRBV7-6 and TRBJ1-1; 10 nucleotides align to TRBD1. This CDR3 region has 17 residues. In germline, CDR1 is SGHVS, CDR2 FNYEAQ. The V gene end was trimmed by 5 bases and the J gene end by 1 base; junction bases not matched to a gene: 10. CDR3 sequence: CASSSRTGGLGNTEAFF. In DNA, the CDR3 is TGTGCCAGCAGCAGTCGGACAGGGGGTCTTGGGAACACTGAAGCTTTCTTT.

This clonotype occurred a few times. The chain couples TRBV21-1 to TRBJ1-2; the table gives TRBD1 as D, unverified against the DNA. TRBV21-1 is designated a pseudogene. CDR3 length: 14 residues. The CDR3 coding sequence is TGTGCCAGCAGCACGTGGACAGGGGACTATGGCTACACCTTC. It yields the protein CASSTWTGDYGYTF.

This clonotype was detected many times. The chain has TRBV29-1 and TRBJ2-3; TRBD2 is a possible D gene (6 bases). The CDR3 loop spans 15 amino acids. CDR1 is SQVTM, CDR2 ANQGSEA, per germline. The V gene lost 4 bases and the J gene lost 1 base, with 15 bases spanning the gap. CDR3 region: CSVGGLSLGTDTQYF. The CDR3 nucleotides are TGCAGCGTTGGAGGACTATCGCTGGGCACAGATACGCAGTATTTT.

The chain uses TRBV20-1 and TRBJ2-5; 9 bases are a match to TRBD1. Per germline, CDR1 DFQATT and CDR2 SNEGSKA (reference sequence). CDR3 length: 13 residues. V lost 4 bases, J lost 7 bases, and 7 bases stayed unmatched. The DNA for the CDR3 is TGCAGTGCTATACAGGGGGCGTCCCGGACCCAGTACTTC. It translates to CSAIQGASRTQYF.

The sample holds many counts of this clonotype. V gene TRBV5-1 combines with J gene TRBJ1-4; 9 bases line up with TRBD1. CDR1 is SGHRS and CDR2 is YFSETQ in the germline V gene. V shed 2 bases and J 5 bases; nucleotides not matched to a gene: 1. The CDR3 runs 14 residues. The CDR3 region has the DNA TGCGCCAGCAGCTTAGGACAGGGGAATGAAAAACTGTTTTTT. This codes for CASSLGQGNEKLFF. Full variable domain (remainder filled in from reference TRBV5-1 and TRBJ1-4): KAGVTQTPRYLIKTRGQQVTLSCSPISGHRSVSWYQQTPGQGLQFLFEYFSETQRNKGNFPGRFSGRQFSNSRSEMNVSTLELGDSALYLCASSLGQGNEKLFFGSGTQLSVL.

The chain is built from TRBV7-2 and TRBJ2-1; 14 bases align to TRBD2. CDR1 and CDR2 (germline): SGHTA, FQGNSA. With 2 bases clipped from V and 0 bases from J, the junction kept 6 bases outside the gene matches. This CDR3 comprises 19 residues. CDR3 amino acids: CASSLPTSGGAVSYNEQFF. The CDR3 DNA follows: TGTGCCAGCAGCTTACCGACTAGCGGGGGGGCGGTCTCCTACAATGAGCAGTTCTTC.

This clonotype has a count of ten or more. The rearrangement uses TRBV30 and TRBJ1-2; 7 nucleotides agree with TRBD1. J gave up 5 bases and V 0 bases, and 9 bases lay outside the gene matches. The CDR3 length is 15 residues. Germline CDR1 GTSNPN, CDR2 SVGIG (reference sequence). Here the CDR3 DNA reads TGTGCCTGGAGTGTTTCCCCCGGGACAGCGTATGGCTACACCTTC. It codes for CAWSVSPGTAYGYTF.

In this sample, this clonotype turned up a few times. The chain couples TRBV29-1 to TRBJ2-3; D might be TRBD2 (6 bases). There are 14 residues in the CDR3. Between the trimmed V and J ends, which lost 4 bases and 4 bases, there was a span of 15 bases. Germline values: CDR1 SQVTM, CDR2 ANQGSEA. DNA of the CDR3: TGCAGCGTTGTTCCCGGGCCGGGGGCAGATACGCAGTATTTT. This gives the protein CSVVPGPGADTQYF.

This clonotype was counted at least ten times. This chain uses TRBV6-6 with TRBJ2-5; the match to TRBD1 covers 8 bases. Germline V gene data show CDR1 as MNHNY and CDR2 as SVGAGI (reference sequence). CDR3 length equals 15 residues. The trim removed 2 bases at V and 5 bases at J, leaving 7 bases unmatched. The CDR3 coding sequence is TGTGCCAGCAGTTACCGGATCAGGGGGCAGGAGACCCAGTACTTC. Its protein is CASSYRIRGQETQYF.

This clonotype has a count of ten or more. The chain joins TRBV20-1 to TRBJ2-1, with unresolved D. This CDR3 has 12 residues. Germline values: CDR1 DFQATT, CDR2 SNEGSKA (reference sequence). Trimming took 3 bases from V and 7 from J, leaving 10 bases between them. CDR3 protein: CSASPELNEQFF. The CDR3 DNA sequence: TGCAGTGCTAGTCCCGAGCTAAATGAGCAGTTCTTC.

This clonotype was picked up many times. The chain couples TRBV11-2 to TRBJ1-6; the D gene is possibly TRBD1 (6 bases). This CDR3 is 13 amino acids long. Germline V gene lookup returns CDR1 SGHAT and CDR2 FQNNGV. V was pared by 7 bases and J by 13 bases, with 17 bases between. CDR3 residues: CASNDRSWDPLHF. Here the CDR3 DNA reads TGTGCCAGCAACGACAGGTCATGGGATCCCCTCCACTTT. Variable domain in full (rest from reference TRBV11-2 and TRBJ1-6): EAGVAQSPRYKIIEKRQSVAFWCNPISGHATLYWYQQILGQGPKLLIQFQNNGVVDDSQLPKDRFSAERLKGVDSTLKIQPAKLEDSAVYLCASNDRSWDPLHFGNGTRLTVT.

This clonotype has at least ten counts. This chain uses TRBV30 with TRBJ1-1, with 7 bases aligning to TRBD1. The CDR3 sequence is 13 residues long. The ends lost 7 bases at V and 0 bases at J; junction bases unmatched: 5. The germline CDR1 and CDR2 sequences are GTSNPN and SVGIG (reference sequence). CDR3: CAFPTGMNTEAFF. CDR3 DNA sequence: TGTGCCTTCCCGACAGGGATGAACACTGAAGCTTTCTTT.

This clonotype was counted many times. This chain joins TRBV11-2 and TRBJ2-7, with D maybe TRBD2 (5 bases). The CDR3 length is 15 residues. The V end lost 5 bases, the J end lost 12 bases, and 26 bases lay between the germline ends. CDR1 is SGHAT and CDR2 is FQNNGV in the germline V gene. CDR3 sequence: CASSPIAWDTLLGYF. The DNA of the CDR3 is TGTGCCAGCAGCCCAATAGCGTGGGATACCCTCCTCGGGTACTTC.

This clonotype was observed many times. The chain combines TRBV2 with TRBJ1-5; no clear D. The CDR3 runs to 12 residues. V was clipped by 6 bases and J by 9 bases, with 12 bases between them. The germline V gene has CDR1 SNHLY and CDR2 FYNNEI. This CDR3 is CASSRPSRPQHF. The DNA of the CDR3 is TGTGCCAGCAGCCGGCCCTCCCGGCCCCAGCATTTT.

The chain joins TRBV12-3 or TRBV12-4 to TRBJ2-3; no firm D call. The CDR3 loop spans 12 amino acids. V was pared by 2 bases and J by 6 bases, with 6 bases between. DNA for the CDR3: TGTGCCAGCAGTTTATTCACCGATACGCAGTATTTT. It is translated as CASSLFTDTQYF.

This clonotype has only a few counts. The chain joins TRBV7-9 to TRBJ2-3; 7 positions agree with TRBD1. The V segment lost 5 bases and the J segment 0 bases; nucleotides outside the gene matches: 5. This CDR3 is 15 amino acids long. From germline, CDR1 is SEHNR and CDR2 FQNEAQ (reference sequence). DNA for the CDR3: TGTGCCAGCAGCCCGACAGGGTCTAGCACAGATACGCAGTATTTT. Translation gives CASSPTGSSTDTQYF.

The chain's CDR3 is CASSFVGLTGELFF. The CDR3 bases are TGTGCCAGCAGTTTCGTTGGCCTCACCGGGGAGCTGTTTTTT. The chain is built from TRBV6-2 or TRBV6-3 and TRBJ2-2; D is undetermined. V lost 4 bases to trimming and J lost 4 bases, with 10 bases between them. CDR1 is MNHEY and CDR2 is SVGEGT in the germline V gene. The CDR3 is 14 residues long.

The sample holds many counts of this clonotype. The chain carries TRBV12-3 or TRBV12-4 and TRBJ2-7; possible D gene TRBD1, 5 bases. This CDR3 is 14 amino acids long. Trimming took off 3 bases at V and 6 bases at J, with 15 bases between the two ends. CDR3 sequence: CASSFILRQGEQYF. The CDR3 DNA reads TGTGCCAGCAGTTTTATCCTCCGCCAGGGCGAGCAGTACTTC.

Ten or more counts support this clonotype. This chain uses TRBV29-1 with TRBJ2-7; D possibly corresponds to TRBD1 (6 bases). Germline values: CDR1 SQVTM, CDR2 ANQGSEA. The CDR3 runs 11 residues. The V end was cut by 7 bases, the J end by 5 bases, with 12 bases between. The CDR3 sequence: CSGLTGNEQYF. CDR3 DNA: TGCAGCGGCCTAACAGGGAACGAGCAGTACTTC.

In this sample, this clonotype turned up many times. V usage is TRBV9 and J usage is TRBJ1-2; D ambiguous. This CDR3 has 15 residues. Germline V gene sequence: CDR1 SGDLS, CDR2 YYNGEE. V lost 4 bases and J lost 8, with 21 bases in between. The CDR3 DNA follows: TGTGCCAGCAGCCCGCTTGAAGTGAGGGTCGGAGGCTACACCTTC. This codes for CASSPLEVRVGGYTF.

This clonotype was seen a handful of times. The J gene is TRBJ2-3, the V gene TRBV29-1; D remains ambiguous. Germline V gene lookup returns CDR1 SQVTM and CDR2 ANQGSEA. The CDR3 consists of 16 residues. Trimming pared 3 bases from V and 0 bases from J, leaving 16 bases between. In DNA, the CDR3 is TGCAGCGTTGATCTATTGCCGGTCCCTAGCACAGATACGCAGTATTTT. This translates into CSVDLLPVPSTDTQYF.

By sample share, this clonotype is medium-sized. The genes are TRBV7-9 and TRBJ1-1; tentative D call: TRBD1 (5 bases). Germline V CDR1 and CDR2: SEHNR, FQNEAQ (reference sequence). Trimming cost V 5 bases and J 4 bases, with 20 bases left between them. This CDR3 has 16 residues. CDR3 amino acids: CASSPSWGKYGTEAFF. In DNA form, the CDR3 reads TGTGCCAGCAGCCCCTCGTGGGGCAAGTATGGCACTGAAGCTTTCTTT.

This clonotype was counted many times. The chain is built from TRBV10-1 and TRBJ2-2; 8 bases agree with TRBD2. Per germline, CDR1 WNHNN and CDR2 SYGVQD (reference sequence). The J segment lost 3 bases and the V segment lost 4 bases, leaving 4 bases of the junction unmatched. CDR3 length equals 15 residues. The CDR3 nucleotides read TGCGCCAGCAGTGGTGCGGGGGGAGACACCGGGGAGCTGTTTTTT. Its translation is CASSGAGGDTGELFF.

This clonotype has ten or more counts. This CDR3 reads CASGLVGGETQYF. The CDR3 nucleotides are TGTGCTAGTGGTTTGGTAGGTGGGGAGACCCAGTACTTC. The rearrangement uses TRBV12-5 and TRBJ2-5; no firm D call. Germline lookup yields CDR1 LGHNT and CDR2 FRNRAP. The CDR3 consists of 13 residues. The ends were cut back, 0 bases at V and 5 bases at J, with 7 bases in the middle.

This clonotype showed up just a few times. The chain couples TRBV5-1 to TRBJ1-2, with D maybe TRBD1 (5 bases). V gave up 1 base and J gave up 0 bases, with 19 bases separating them. Germline-derived CDR1 and CDR2 are SGHRS and YFSETQ. This CDR3 is 18 amino acids long. The CDR3 protein is CASSLKDSVNRPNYGYTF. The CDR3 region has the DNA TGCGCCAGCAGCTTGAAAGACAGCGTCAATCGACCTAACTATGGCTACACCTTC.

This clonotype has a count of ten or more. The chain couples TRBV11-2 to TRBJ2-7, with 9 bases that match TRBD1. The germline gives CDR1 SGHAT, CDR2 FQNNGV. This CDR3 comprises 15 residues. The J segment lost 4 bases and the V segment lost 1 base, leaving 5 bases of the junction unmatched. CDR3 amino acids: CASSLGQGVGYEQYF. CDR3 bases: TGTGCCAGCAGCTTAGGACAGGGGGTAGGGTACGAGCAGTACTTC.

This clonotype was recorded at least ten times. The J gene is TRBJ1-4, the V gene TRBV27; D gene unclear. Germline CDR1 MNHEY, CDR2 SMNVEV (reference sequence). V was clipped by 9 bases and J by 6 bases, with 17 bases between them. CDR3 length equals 14 residues. This CDR3 is CASRGLKADEKLFF. CDR3 coding DNA: TGTGCCAGTAGAGGGCTAAAGGCGGATGAAAAACTGTTTTTT.

This clonotype has at least ten counts. V usage is TRBV20-1 and J usage is TRBJ2-3; TRBD2 matches at 12 bases. Per the germline V gene, CDR1 is DFQATT and CDR2 is SNEGSKA (reference sequence). The junction had 9 bases not matched to a gene; V was cut back by 6 bases and J by 2 bases. CDR3 length: 16 residues. The CDR3 spells CSATTSGGPNTDTQYF. CDR3 in DNA: TGCAGTGCCACGACTAGCGGGGGCCCAAACACAGATACGCAGTATTTT.